These 10 T cell receptor beta chains came from one sample sequenced in a study of shared clonotypes between healthy human individuals. The repertoire was sequenced with immunoSEQ multiplex PCR; TCRdb's copy has only in-frame clones and lacks some. This sample carries 190,000 or so clones, approximately 61% of them seen once, and the ten largest clones take 8% to 13%. Material for sequencing was memory CD4+ T cells sorted from blood. The subset: CD45RA-negative fraction. The source of these receptors is a man younger than 45 in good health.

This chain links TRBV28 with TRBJ1-5; possibly TRBD1 for D (6 bases). The V gene's germline CDR1 is MDHEN and CDR2 SYDVKM. The CDR3 consists of 15 residues. V was trimmed by 4 bases and J by 4 bases, leaving 14 bases between them. In DNA, the CDR3 is TGTGCCAGCAGTTCATTGGACAGACCAAATCAGCCCCAGCATTTT. Its protein product is CASSSLDRPNQPQHF.

The chain carries TRBV7-3 and TRBJ2-1; TRBD2 matches at 8 bases. The V gene end was trimmed by 8 bases and the J gene end by 6 bases; junction bases not matched to a gene: 6. This CDR3 is 13 amino acids long. Germline values: CDR1 SGHTA, CDR2 FQGTGA. CDR3 sequence (DNA): TGTGCCAGCCCGACTAGCGCGTCCAATGAGCAGTTCTTC. It codes for CASPTSASNEQFF.

This clone was counted a few times. Other DNA sequences of this sample code for an identical CDR3. The chain joins TRBV5-1 to TRBJ2-2, with D possibly being TRBD2 (5 bases). The CDR3 extends over 15 amino acids. Trimming pared 0 bases from V and 2 bases from J, leaving 8 bases between. Germline V gives CDR1 SGHRS, CDR2 YFSETQ. The CDR3 loop is CASSLGAANTGELFF. For the CDR3, the DNA is TGCGCCAGCAGCTTGGGAGCGGCTAACACCGGGGAGCTGTTTTTT.

The genes are TRBV4-3 and TRBJ2-6; 7 bases agree with TRBD2. Germline CDR1 is LGHNA and CDR2 is YSLEER. The V gene end was trimmed by 0 bases and the J gene end by 0 bases; junction bases not matched to a gene: 8. CDR3 length: 19 amino acids. The CDR3 coding sequence is TGCGCCAGCAGCCAAGAAGCGGGGCGGTCTAGCTCTGGGGCCAACGTCCTGACTTTC. Its translation: CASSQEAGRSSSGANVLTF.

This clone came up many times. This rearrangement joins TRBV7-8 to TRBJ2-7; the match to TRBD2 covers 11 bases. Germline V CDR1 and CDR2: SGHVS, FQNEAQ. V lost 5 bases and J lost 1; bases outside the gene matches: 4. There are 15 residues in the CDR3. DNA of the CDR3: TGTGCCAGCAGCAAAATAGCGGGAGGGTCCTACGAGCAGTACTTC. Protein product: CASSKIAGGSYEQYF.

V gene TRBV11-1 combines with J gene TRBJ2-7; 8 nucleotides match TRBD1. Germline lookup yields CDR1 SGHAT and CDR2 FQDESV (reference sequence). Unmatched junction bases numbered 13, after V lost 5 bases and J lost 4 bases. The CDR3 extends over 16 amino acids. The CDR3 protein is CASSPVGRTGQYEQYF. CDR3 sequence (DNA): TGTGCCAGCAGCCCCGTGGGTAGGACAGGGCAATACGAGCAGTACTTC.

This clone was counted many times. The rearrangement joins TRBV5-4 to TRBJ2-1, with TRBD2 matching over 9 bases. V shed 5 bases and J 8 bases; nucleotides not matched to a gene: 17. The CDR3 extends over 17 amino acids. The V gene's germline CDR1 is SGHNT and CDR2 YYREEE (reference sequence). The CDR3 spells CASSFGGRSSGSDEQFF. The CDR3 nucleotides are TGTGCCAGCAGTTTTGGGGGGAGGAGTAGCGGGAGCGATGAGCAGTTCTTC.

Only a few counts were recorded for this clone. The sample holds other DNA sequences that translate to the same CDR3. This chain links TRBV5-1 with TRBJ2-1; the D is unclear. CDR3 length: 12 residues. V lost 0 bases and J 7 bases, leaving 5 bases between the germline ends. CDR1 and CDR2 from the germline V gene are SGHRS and YFSETQ. The CDR3 DNA follows: TGCGCCAGCAGCTTGGGGCGGAATGAGCAGTTCTTC. Its translation is CASSLGRNEQFF. The whole variable domain, filled in from reference TRBV5-1 and TRBJ2-1, reads KAGVTQTPRYLIKTRGQQVTLSCSPISGHRSVSWYQQTPGQGLQFLFEYFSETQRNKGNFPGRFSGRQFSNSRSEMNVSTLELGDSALYLCASSLGRNEQFFGPGTRLTVL.

This chain links TRBV19 with TRBJ2-3; D may be TRBD1 (6 bases). Germline V gene data show CDR1 as LNHDA and CDR2 as SQIVND (reference sequence). The CDR3 loop spans 13 amino acids. Trimming cost V 6 bases and J 6 bases, with 13 bases left between them. The CDR3 nucleotides read TGTGCCAGTAGCCTAGGGGGAGTCGATACGCAGTATTTT. Translating it yields CASSLGGVDTQYF.

This clone has a handful of counts. J is TRBJ2-7 and V is TRBV7-2; 12 positions agree with TRBD2. Trimming removed 6 bases from V and 3 bases from J; junction bases left unmatched: 6. This CDR3 contains 15 residues. CDR1 and CDR2 (germline): SGHTA, FQGNSA. The CDR3 protein is CASRQRLAGDYEQYF. The CDR3 DNA is TGTGCCAGCAGACAAAGACTAGCGGGGGACTACGAGCAGTACTTC.